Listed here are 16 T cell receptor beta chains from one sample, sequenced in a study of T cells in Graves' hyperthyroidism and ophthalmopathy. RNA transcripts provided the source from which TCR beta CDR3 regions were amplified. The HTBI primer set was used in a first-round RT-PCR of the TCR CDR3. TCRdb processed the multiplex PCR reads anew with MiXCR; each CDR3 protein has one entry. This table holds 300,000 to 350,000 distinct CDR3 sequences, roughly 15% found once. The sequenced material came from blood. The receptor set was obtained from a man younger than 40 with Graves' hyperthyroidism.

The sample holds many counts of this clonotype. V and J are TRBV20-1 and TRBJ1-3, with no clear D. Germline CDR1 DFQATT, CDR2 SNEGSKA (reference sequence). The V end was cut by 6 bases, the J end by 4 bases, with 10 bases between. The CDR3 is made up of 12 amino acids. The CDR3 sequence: CSASTGGNTIYF. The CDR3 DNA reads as TGCAGTGCGAGTACCGGGGGAAACACCATATATTTT.

The DNA of the CDR3 is TGTGCCAGCAGCTCCCCAAACGTGGGGAAAACTTTCTTT. This sequence encodes CASSSPNVGKTFF. The genes are TRBV7-9 and TRBJ1-1; no definite D call. The V end lost 4 bases, the J end lost 12 bases, and 18 bases lay between the germline ends. The CDR3 length is 13 residues. CDR1 and CDR2 from the germline V gene are SEHNR and FQNEAQ (reference sequence).

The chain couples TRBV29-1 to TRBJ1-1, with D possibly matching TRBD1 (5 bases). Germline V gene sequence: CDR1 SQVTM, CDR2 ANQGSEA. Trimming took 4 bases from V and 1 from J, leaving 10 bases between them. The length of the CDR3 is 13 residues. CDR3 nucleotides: TGCAGCGTTGGAAAGGACACGAACACTGAAGCTTTCTTT. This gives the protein CSVGKDTNTEAFF.

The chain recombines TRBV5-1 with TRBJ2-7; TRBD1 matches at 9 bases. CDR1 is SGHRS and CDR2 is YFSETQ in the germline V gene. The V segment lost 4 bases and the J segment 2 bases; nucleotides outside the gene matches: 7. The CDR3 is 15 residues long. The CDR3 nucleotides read TGCGCCAGCAGCGCGGACAGGGGATCCACCTACGAGCAGTACTTC. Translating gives CASSADRGSTYEQYF. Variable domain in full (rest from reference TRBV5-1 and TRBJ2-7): KAGVTQTPRYLIKTRGQQVTLSCSPISGHRSVSWYQQTPGQGLQFLFEYFSETQRNKGNFPGRFSGRQFSNSRSEMNVSTLELGDSALYLCASSADRGSTYEQYFGPGTRLTVT.

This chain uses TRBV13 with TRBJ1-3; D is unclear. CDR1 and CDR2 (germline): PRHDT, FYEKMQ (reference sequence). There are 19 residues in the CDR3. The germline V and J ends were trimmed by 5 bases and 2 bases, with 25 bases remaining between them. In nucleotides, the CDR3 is TGTGCCAGCAGCAAAAAACTACACCTAAAAAGCCTTCCTGGAAACACCATATATTTT. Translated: CASSKKLHLKSLPGNTIYF.

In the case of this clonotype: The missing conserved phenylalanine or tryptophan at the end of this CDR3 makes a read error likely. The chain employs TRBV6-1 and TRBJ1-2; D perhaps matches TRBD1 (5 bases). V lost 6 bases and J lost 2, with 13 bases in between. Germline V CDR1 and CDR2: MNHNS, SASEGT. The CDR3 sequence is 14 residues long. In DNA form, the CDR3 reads TGTGCCAGCAGAAACCATCGGACAAACTATGGCTACACCCTC. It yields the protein CASRNHRTNYGYTL.

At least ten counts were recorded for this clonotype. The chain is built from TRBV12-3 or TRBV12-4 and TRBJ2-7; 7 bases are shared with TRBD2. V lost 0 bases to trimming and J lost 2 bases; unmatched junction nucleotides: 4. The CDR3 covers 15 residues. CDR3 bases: TGTGCCAGCAGTTTAGCGCACGGGGGGACCTACGAGCAGTACTTC. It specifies CASSLAHGGTYEQYF.

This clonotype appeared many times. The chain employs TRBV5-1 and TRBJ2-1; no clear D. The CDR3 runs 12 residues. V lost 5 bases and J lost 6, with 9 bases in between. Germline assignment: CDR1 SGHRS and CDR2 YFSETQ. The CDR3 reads CASRSKFNEQFF. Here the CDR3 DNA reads TGCGCCAGCAGGAGCAAATTCAATGAGCAGTTCTTC.

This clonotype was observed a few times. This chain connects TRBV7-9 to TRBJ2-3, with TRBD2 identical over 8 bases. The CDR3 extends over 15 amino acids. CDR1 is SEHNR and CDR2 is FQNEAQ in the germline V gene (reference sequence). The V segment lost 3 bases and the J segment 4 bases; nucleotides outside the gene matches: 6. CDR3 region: CASSFMDGRADTQYF. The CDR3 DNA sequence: TGTGCCAGCAGCTTTATGGACGGGAGGGCAGATACGCAGTATTTT.

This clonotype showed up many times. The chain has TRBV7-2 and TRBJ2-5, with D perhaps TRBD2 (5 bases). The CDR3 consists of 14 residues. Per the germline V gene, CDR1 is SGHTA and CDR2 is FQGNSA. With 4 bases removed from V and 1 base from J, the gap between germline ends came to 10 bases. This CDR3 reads CASSSLAFQETQYF. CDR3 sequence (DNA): TGTGCCAGCAGCTCCCTAGCCTTCCAAGAGACCCAGTACTTC.

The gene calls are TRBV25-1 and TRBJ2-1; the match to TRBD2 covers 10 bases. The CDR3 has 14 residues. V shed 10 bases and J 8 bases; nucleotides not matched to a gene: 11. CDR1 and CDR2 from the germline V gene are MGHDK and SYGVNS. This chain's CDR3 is CATQKREGPYEQFF. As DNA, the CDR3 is TGTGCCACCCAAAAGCGGGAGGGCCCGTATGAGCAGTTCTTC. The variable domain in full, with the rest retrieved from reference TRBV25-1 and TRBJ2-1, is EADIYQTPRYLVIGTGKKITLECSQTMGHDKMYWYQQDPGMELHLIHYSYGVNSTEKGDLSSESTVSRIRTEHFPLTLESARPSHTSQYLCATQKREGPYEQFFGPGTRLTVL.

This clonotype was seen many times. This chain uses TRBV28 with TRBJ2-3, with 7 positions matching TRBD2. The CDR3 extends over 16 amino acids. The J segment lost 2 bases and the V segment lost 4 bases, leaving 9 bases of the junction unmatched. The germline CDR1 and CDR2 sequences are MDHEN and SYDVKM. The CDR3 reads CASSSGLESLTDTQYF. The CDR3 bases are TGTGCCAGCAGTTCCGGACTAGAGTCCCTCACAGATACGCAGTATTTT.

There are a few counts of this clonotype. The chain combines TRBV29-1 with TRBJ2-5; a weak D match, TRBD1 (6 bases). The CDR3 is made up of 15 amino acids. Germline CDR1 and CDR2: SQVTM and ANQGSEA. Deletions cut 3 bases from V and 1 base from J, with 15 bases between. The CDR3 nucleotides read TGCAGCGTTGACGCGTCAGGCAGGGGCCAAGAGACCCAGTACTTC. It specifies CSVDASGRGQETQYF.

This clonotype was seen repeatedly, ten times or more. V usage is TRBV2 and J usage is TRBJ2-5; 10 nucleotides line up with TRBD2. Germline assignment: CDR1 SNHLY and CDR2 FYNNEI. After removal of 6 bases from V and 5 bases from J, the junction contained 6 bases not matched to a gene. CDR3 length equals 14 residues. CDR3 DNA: TGTGCCAGCAGCCGACTAGCGGGCGGGGAGACCCAGTACTTC. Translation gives CASSRLAGGETQYF.

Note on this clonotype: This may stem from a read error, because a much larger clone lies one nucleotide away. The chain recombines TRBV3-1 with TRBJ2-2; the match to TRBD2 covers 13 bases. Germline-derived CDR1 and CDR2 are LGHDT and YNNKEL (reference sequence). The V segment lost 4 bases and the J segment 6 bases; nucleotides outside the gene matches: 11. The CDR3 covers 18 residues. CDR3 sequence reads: CASSPGTSGTYRAGELFF. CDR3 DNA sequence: TGTGCCAGCAGCCCCGGGACTAGCGGGACCTACAGGGCCGGGGAGCTGTTTTTT.

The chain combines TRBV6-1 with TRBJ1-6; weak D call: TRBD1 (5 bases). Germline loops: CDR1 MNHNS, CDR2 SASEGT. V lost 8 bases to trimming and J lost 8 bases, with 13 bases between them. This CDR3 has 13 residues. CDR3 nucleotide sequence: TGTGCCAGCTGCGGGACCACCTATTCACCCCTCCACTTT. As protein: CASCGTTYSPLHF.